This passage covers 12 T cell receptor beta chains from one sample sequenced in a study of regulatory T cells in long-lasting Graves disease (dated by TCRdb to the early 2020s). Library generation was performed with multiplex PCR. This sample was sequenced with an Illumina HiSeq 4000. To build TCR beta libraries, CDR3 regions were amplified by Arm-PCR using iRepertoire HTBI primers. Clones were called with MiXCR by TCRdb after fastp trimmed the public reads at Q25, and only in-frame beta chains were retained. When rows share a CDR3 protein, they turn into one entry using the most common DNA and genes. For this sample the table gives 510,000 or so distinct CDR3 sequences, of which around 12% were detected only once. The ten largest account for about 8.9% of the sample. Taken with the paper, the label for time point translates to: newly diagnosed GD, antithyroid drugs for less than 3 months. RNA was extracted from PBMCs in TRIzol for both TCR sequencing and RNA sequencing.

The same sample was also used in a study of T cells in Graves' hyperthyroidism and ophthalmopathy.

Sequenced here: peripheral blood mononuclear cells (PBMCs), sampled at new diagnosis, from a patient treated with antithyroid drugs. These receptors came from a woman aged 25 to 39 with Graves disease. Donor details come from another sample of the same person, matched by shared clones.

This clonotype came up many times. V is TRBV20-1 and J is TRBJ2-7, with a tentative D call TRBD1 (5 bases). V was pared by 3 bases and J by 2 bases, with 14 bases between. The CDR3 extends over 14 amino acids. The germline V gene encodes CDR1 DFQATT and CDR2 SNEGSKA (reference sequence). The CDR3 protein is CSASLGLGPYEQYF. In DNA, the CDR3 is TGCAGTGCTAGTCTGGGGCTTGGCCCCTACGAGCAGTACTTC.

At least ten counts were recorded for this clonotype. The rearrangement links TRBV11-3 to TRBJ2-2; 9 positions match TRBD1. V gave up 5 bases and J gave up 1 base; unmatched junction bases: 5. Germline V gene sequence: CDR1 SGHNT, CDR2 YENEEA. CDR3 length: 16 amino acids. The DNA for the CDR3 is TGTGCCAGCAGCCCCCTGGGACAGGGGAACACCGGGGAGCTGTTTTTT. It is translated as CASSPLGQGNTGELFF.

Comments on this clonotype: A far larger clone is one base from this, pointing to a likely read error. This CDR3 fails to terminate in the conserved phenylalanine or tryptophan, so it likely reflects a read error. The chain joins TRBV11-2 to TRBJ2-1; D is ambiguous. This CDR3 is 12 amino acids long. CDR1 is SGHAT and CDR2 is FQNNGV in the germline V gene. The V end was cut by 6 bases, the J end by 6 bases, with 9 bases between. The CDR3: CASSRFGNEQFS. As DNA, the CDR3 is TGTGCCAGCAGTCGTTTTGGCAATGAGCAGTTCTCC.

This clonotype has a handful of counts. In DNA, the CDR3 is TGTGCCAGTACTGGCAGGACCTCTGGAAACACCATATATTTT. Encoded protein: CASTGRTSGNTIYF. The V gene is TRBV19, the J gene TRBJ1-3; D gene unclear. Between the trimmed V and J ends, which lost 7 bases and 0 bases, there was a span of 10 bases. The CDR3 is 14 amino acids. Germline CDR1 and CDR2: LNHDA and SQIVND (reference sequence).

The chain employs TRBV20-1 and TRBJ2-1; D possibly matches TRBD1 or TRBD2 (6 bases each). Germline loops: CDR1 DFQATT, CDR2 SNEGSKA (reference sequence). This CDR3 contains 15 residues. V was cut by 0 bases and J by 4 bases, with 13 bases left in between. CDR3 region: CSARDRRRGYNEQFF. As DNA, the CDR3 is TGCAGTGCTAGAGATCGACGGAGGGGGTACAATGAGCAGTTCTTC.

In this sample, this clonotype turned up many times. The rearrangement joins TRBV7-9 to TRBJ2-1; the match to TRBD2 covers 16 bases. The CDR3 length is 18 residues. J was trimmed by 1 base and V by 9 bases; bases with no gene match: 9. Looked up from germline, CDR1 is SEHNR and CDR2 is FQNEAQ (reference sequence). CDR3 sequence reads: CASLGLAGGPWSYNEQFF. CDR3 in DNA: TGTGCCAGTTTGGGACTAGCGGGAGGGCCCTGGTCCTACAATGAGCAGTTCTTC.

The DNA for the CDR3 is TGTGCCAGCTCACTTCGACTAGCGGGGACTGGCGAGCAGTACTTC. This codes for CASSLRLAGTGEQYF. The rearrangement uses TRBV18 and TRBJ2-7; 11 bases are a match to TRBD2. CDR3 size: 15 residues. Germline CDR1 reads KGHSH; CDR2 reads LQKENI. Losses at the gene ends were 4 bases for V and 6 bases for J; bases not matched to a gene: 8.

This clonotype was counted many times. V and J are TRBV28 and TRBJ2-5, with D unclear. Germline CDR1 MDHEN, CDR2 SYDVKM. The CDR3 totals 15 residues. The V gene lost 5 bases and the J gene lost 0 bases, with 13 bases spanning the gap. CDR3 sequence (DNA): TGTGCCAGCAGTCCATATTCCGCCCACCAAGAGACCCAGTACTTC. Protein: CASSPYSAHQETQYF.

This clonotype was observed many times. The rearrangement links TRBV28 to TRBJ1-1; possibly TRBD1 for D (6 bases). Trimming stripped 5 bases from V and 6 bases from J, with 13 bases between. Germline V gene data show CDR1 as MDHEN and CDR2 as SYDVKM. The length of the CDR3 is 13 residues. The CDR3 DNA reads TGTGCCAGCAGTGTCGACAGGACCCCTGAAGCTTTCTTT. It translates to CASSVDRTPEAFF.

At least ten counts were recorded for this clonotype. The chain joins TRBV19 to TRBJ1-1, with D uncertain. The CDR3 sequence is 18 residues long. The germline V gene encodes CDR1 LNHDA and CDR2 SQIVND (reference sequence). With 3 bases removed from V and 0 bases from J, the gap between germline ends came to 20 bases. The CDR3 DNA follows: TGTGCCAGTAGTATCGGTTTGACCAGGTTACAGCTGAACACTGAAGCTTTCTTT. Translating gives CASSIGLTRLQLNTEAFF. Drawing the rest from reference TRBV19 and TRBJ1-1, the complete variable domain is DGGITQSPKYLFRKEGQNVTLSCEQNLNHDAMYWYRQDPGQGLRLIYYSQIVNDFQKGDIAEGYSVSREKKESFPLTVTSAQKNPTAFYLCASSIGLTRLQLNTEAFFGQGTRLTVV.

This clonotype was observed a handful of times. The chain recombines TRBV19 with TRBJ2-1; no clear D gene. This CDR3 region has 12 residues. Germline values: CDR1 LNHDA, CDR2 SQIVND (reference sequence). Trimming took 3 bases from V and 6 from J, leaving 6 bases between them. The CDR3 bases are TGTGCCAGTAGTATGAACGGCAATGAGCAGTTCTTC. This codes for CASSMNGNEQFF.

CDR3 nucleotide sequence: TGCAGCGTTGTCCTGGGCAGCTCGCTCGCTTACTATGGCTACACCTTC. Translated: CSVVLGSSLAYYGYTF. The V gene is TRBV29-1, the J gene TRBJ1-2; D is undetermined. Germline CDR1 is SQVTM and CDR2 is ANQGSEA. V was cut by 4 bases and J by 3 bases, with 21 bases left in between. The CDR3 extends over 16 amino acids.